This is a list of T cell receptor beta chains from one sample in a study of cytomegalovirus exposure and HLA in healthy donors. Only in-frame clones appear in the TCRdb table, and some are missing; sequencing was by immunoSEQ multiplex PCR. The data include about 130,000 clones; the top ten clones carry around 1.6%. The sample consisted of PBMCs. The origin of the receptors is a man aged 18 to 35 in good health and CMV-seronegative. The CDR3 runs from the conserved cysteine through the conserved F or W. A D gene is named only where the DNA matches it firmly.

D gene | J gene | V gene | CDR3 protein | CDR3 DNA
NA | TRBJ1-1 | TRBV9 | CASSVEVAPNTEAFF | TGTGCCAGCAGCGTAGAAGTGGCCCCGAACACTGAAGCTTTCTTT
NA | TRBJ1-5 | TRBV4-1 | CASSPLGAGDQPQHF | TGCGCCAGCAGCCCACTAGGGGCAGGGGATCAGCCCCAGCATTTT
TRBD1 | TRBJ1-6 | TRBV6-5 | CATTPDRERSPLHF | TGTGCCACGACCCCGGACAGGGAAAGATCACCCCTCCACTTT
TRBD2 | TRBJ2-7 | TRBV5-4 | CASGLADYEQYF | TGTGCCAGCGGACTAGCGGACTACGAGCAGTACTTC
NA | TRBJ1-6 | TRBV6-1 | CASLGPDNSPLHF | TGTGCCAGCTTGGGCCCTGATAATTCACCCCTCCACTTT
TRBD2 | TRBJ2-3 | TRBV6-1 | CASSGAAGDADTQYF | TGTGCCAGCAGTGGGGCAGCGGGAGATGCAGATACGCAGTATTTT
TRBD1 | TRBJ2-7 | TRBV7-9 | CASSIRTGSYEQYF | TGTGCCAGCAGCATAAGGACAGGGTCCTACGAGCAGTACTTC
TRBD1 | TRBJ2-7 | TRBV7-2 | CASSFGRGRLYEQYF | TGTGCCAGCAGCTTTGGCAGGGGGCGCTTGTACGAGCAGTACTTC
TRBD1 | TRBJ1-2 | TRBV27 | CASSLGTAYGYTF | TGTGCCAGCAGTTTAGGGACAGCGTATGGCTACACCTTC
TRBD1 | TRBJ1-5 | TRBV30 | CAWARQGDQPQHF | TGTGCCTGGGCCCGGCAGGGGGATCAGCCCCAGCATTTT
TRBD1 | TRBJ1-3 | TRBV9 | CASSVGFSGGQGLSGNTIYF | TGTGCCAGCAGCGTCGGCTTTTCAGGTGGACAGGGACTTTCTGGAAACACCATATATTTT
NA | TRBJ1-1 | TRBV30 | CAWVGQPNTEAFF | TGTGCCTGGGTCGGACAGCCCAACACTGAAGCTTTCTTT